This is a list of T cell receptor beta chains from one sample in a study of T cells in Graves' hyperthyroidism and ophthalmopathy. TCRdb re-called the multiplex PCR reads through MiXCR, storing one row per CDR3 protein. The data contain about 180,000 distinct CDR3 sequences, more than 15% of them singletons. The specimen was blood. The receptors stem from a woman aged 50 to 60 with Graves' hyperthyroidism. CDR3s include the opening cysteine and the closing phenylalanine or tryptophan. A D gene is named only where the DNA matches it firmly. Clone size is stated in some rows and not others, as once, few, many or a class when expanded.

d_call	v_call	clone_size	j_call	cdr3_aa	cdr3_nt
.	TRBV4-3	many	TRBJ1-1	CASSQGAGGTGGTEAFF	TGCGCCAGCAGCCAAGGCGCGGGGGGGACGGGGGGGACTGAAGCTTTCTTT
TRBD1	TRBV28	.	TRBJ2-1	CASTRQDRGDNEQFF	TGTGCCAGCACCCGGCAGGACAGGGGGGACAATGAGCAGTTCTTC
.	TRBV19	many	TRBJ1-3	CASSISGAGNTIYF	TGTGCCAGTAGTATCTCTGGGGCCGGAAACACCATATATTTT
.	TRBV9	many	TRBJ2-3	CASSPSTAILTDTQYF	TGTGCCAGCAGCCCCTCGACCGCTATCCTCACAGATACGCAGTATTTT
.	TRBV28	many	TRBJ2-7	CASSAGTGASLYEQYF	TGTGCCAGCAGTGCGGGGACGGGGGCAAGCCTCTACGAGCAGTACTTC
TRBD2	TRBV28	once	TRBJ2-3	CASRTGLADNTDTQYF	TGTGCCAGCAGAACGGGACTAGCGGACAACACAGATACGCAGTATTTT
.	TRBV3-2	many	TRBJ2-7	CASSQGGTSGTEQYF	TGTGCCAGCAGCCAAGGGGGGACTAGCGGAACCGAGCAGTACTTC
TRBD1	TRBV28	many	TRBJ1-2	CASRRDRYYGYTF	TGTGCCAGCAGACGGGACAGGTACTATGGCTACACCTTC
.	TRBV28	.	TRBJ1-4	CASSVSREKLFF	TGTGCCAGCTCGGTTTCCCGCGAAAAACTGTTTTTT
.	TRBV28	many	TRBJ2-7	CASRVGPSKEYF	TGTGCCAGCAGGGTCGGACCGTCTAAGGAGTACTTC
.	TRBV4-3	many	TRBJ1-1	CASSQLRGDLEAFF	TGCGCCAGCAGCCAGCTAAGGGGGGATCTAGAAGCTTTCTTT
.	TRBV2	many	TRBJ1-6	CASRGGSPLHF	TGTGCCAGCCGCGGGGGTTCACCCCTCCACTTT
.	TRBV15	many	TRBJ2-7	CATRPLVEDSPSYEQYF	TGTGCCACCAGGCCTCTTGTGGAGGACAGCCCATCCTACGAGCAGTACTTC
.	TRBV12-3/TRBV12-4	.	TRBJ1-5	CASSADGHNQPQHF	TGTGCCAGCAGTGCGGACGGTCACAATCAGCCCCAGCATTTT
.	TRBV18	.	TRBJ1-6	CASSPNERSPLHF	TGTGCCAGCTCACCAAACGAGCGGTCACCCCTCCACTTT
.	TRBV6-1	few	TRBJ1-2	CASSPGRDGYGYTF	TGTGCCAGCAGTCCCGGACGGGACGGCTATGGCTACACCTTC
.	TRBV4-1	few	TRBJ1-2	CASSRPGGTYGYTF	TGCGCCAGCAGCCGCCCGGGGGGGACCTATGGCTACACCTTC
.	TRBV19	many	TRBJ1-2	CASSMLDIFGYTF	TGTGCCAGTAGTATGTTGGACATTTTTGGCTACACCTTC
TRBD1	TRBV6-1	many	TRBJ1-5	CASCGQGDWQPQHF	TGTGCCAGCTGCGGACAGGGTGATTGGCAGCCCCAGCATTTT
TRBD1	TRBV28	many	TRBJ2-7	CASSYIPGGTYEQYF	TGTGCCAGCAGTTATATCCCAGGGGGCACCTACGAGCAGTACTTC
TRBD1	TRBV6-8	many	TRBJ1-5	CASKRQGGNQPQHF	TGTGCCAGCAAGAGACAGGGCGGCAATCAGCCCCAGCATTTT
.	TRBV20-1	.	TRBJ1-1	CSARDQGRTNTEAFF	TGCAGTGCTAGAGATCAAGGTAGGACGAACACTGAAGCTTTCTTT
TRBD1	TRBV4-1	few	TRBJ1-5	CASSQPTGGGPQHF	TGCGCCAGCAGCCAACCTACAGGGGGCGGGCCCCAGCATTTT
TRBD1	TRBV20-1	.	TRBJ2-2	CSAPDRRELFF	TGCAGTGCTCCGGACAGGAGGGAGCTGTTTTTT
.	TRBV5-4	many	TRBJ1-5	CASSYPGSPQHF	TGTGCCAGCAGCTACCCGGGATCGCCCCAGCATTTT
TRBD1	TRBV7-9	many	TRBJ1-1	CASVRGTANTEAFF	TGTGCCAGCGTCAGAGGGACAGCGAACACTGAAGCTTTCTTT
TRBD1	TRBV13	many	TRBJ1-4	CASSRDRGATNEKLFF	TGTGCCAGCAGCCGAGACAGGGGGGCAACTAATGAAAAACTGTTTTTT
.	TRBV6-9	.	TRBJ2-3	CASSVFWDTDTQYF	TGTGCCAGCAGCGTATTCTGGGACACAGATACGCAGTATTTT
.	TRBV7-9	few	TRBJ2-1	CASSDPVEGSYNEQFF	TGTGCCAGCAGCGATCCTGTAGAGGGCTCCTACAATGAGCAGTTCTTC
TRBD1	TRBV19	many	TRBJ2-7	CASSYRSDRESSYEQYF	TGTGCCAGTAGTTATCGTTCGGACAGGGAAAGCTCCTACGAGCAGTACTTC
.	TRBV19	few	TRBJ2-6	CASTPGISGANVLTF	TGTGCCAGTACCCCCGGGATCTCTGGGGCCAACGTCCTGACTTTC
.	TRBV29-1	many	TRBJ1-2	CSVESGATYGYTF	TGCAGCGTTGAGTCAGGGGCGACCTATGGCTACACCTTC
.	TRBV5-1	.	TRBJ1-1	CASSNGQLNTEAFF	TGCGCCAGCAGTAACGGACAGTTGAACACTGAAGCTTTCTTT
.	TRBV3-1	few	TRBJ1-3	CASSQGQEAYSGNTIYF	TGTGCCAGCAGCCAAGGACAGGAGGCTTACTCTGGAAACACCATATATTTT
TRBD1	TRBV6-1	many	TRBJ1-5	CASSEFYRGFASNQPQHF	TGTGCCAGCAGTGAATTCTACAGGGGCTTTGCTAGCAATCAGCCCCAGCATTTT
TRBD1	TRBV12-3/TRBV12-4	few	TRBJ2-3	CASRTGTGGRTQYF	TGTGCCAGCAGGACCGGGACAGGGGGCCGTACGCAGTATTTT
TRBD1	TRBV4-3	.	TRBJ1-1	CASSLYRQGETEAFF	TGCGCCAGCAGCCTCTACCGACAGGGGGAGACTGAAGCTTTCTTT
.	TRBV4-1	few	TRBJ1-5	CASSQGLWGPQHF	TGCGCCAGCAGCCAAGGGCTATGGGGGCCCCAGCATTTT
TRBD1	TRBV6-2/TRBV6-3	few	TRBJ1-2	CASTSTTSTGNYGYTF	TGTGCCAGCACCTCAACCACTTCGACAGGGAACTATGGCTACACCTTC
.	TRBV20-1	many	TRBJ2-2	CSASKQGANTGELFF	TGCAGTGCTAGTAAACAGGGCGCGAACACCGGGGAGCTGTTTTTT
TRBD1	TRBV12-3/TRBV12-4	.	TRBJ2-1	CASAGQGAGEQFF	TGTGCCAGCGCGGGTCAGGGGGCGGGTGAGCAGTTCTTC
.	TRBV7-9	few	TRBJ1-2	CASSLGTSLAGYTF	TGTGCCAGCAGCTTAGGGACATCCCTGGCTGGCTACACCTTC
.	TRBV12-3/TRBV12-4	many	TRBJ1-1	CASSLKGIGTEAFF	TGTGCCAGCAGTTTAAAGGGTATCGGGACTGAAGCTTTCTTT
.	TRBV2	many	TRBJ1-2	CASRQITYGYTF	TGTGCCAGCAGGCAGATTACCTATGGCTACACCTTC
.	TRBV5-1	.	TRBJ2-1	CASSLAARGAPSVYNEQFF	TGCGCCAGCAGCTTGGCCGCTCGGGGGGCCCCTTCGGTCTACAATGAGCAGTTCTTC
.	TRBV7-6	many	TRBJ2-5	CASSLAGQQETQYF	TGTGCCAGCAGCTTAGCAGGACAGCAAGAGACCCAGTACTTC
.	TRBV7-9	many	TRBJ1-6	CASSDGVMTRNSPLHF	TGTGCCAGCAGCGATGGGGTAATGACGCGGAATTCACCCCTCCACTTT
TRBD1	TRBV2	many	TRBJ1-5	CASRWTGEAQPQHF	TGTGCCAGCAGATGGACAGGCGAAGCGCAGCCCCAGCATTTT
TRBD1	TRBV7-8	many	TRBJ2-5	CASSLVRGQGQETQYF	TGTGCCAGCAGCTTAGTAAGGGGACAGGGACAAGAGACCCAGTACTTC
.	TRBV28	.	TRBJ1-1	CASSEGRVNTEAFF	TGTGCCAGCAGTGAGGGACGGGTGAACACTGAAGCTTTCTTT
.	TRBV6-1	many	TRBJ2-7	CASIPQVHSYEQYF	TGTGCCAGCATTCCCCAGGTCCACTCCTACGAGCAGTACTTC
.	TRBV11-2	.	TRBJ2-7	CASSPRGPTYEQYF	TGTGCCAGCAGCCCGAGGGGCCCTACCTACGAGCAGTACTTC
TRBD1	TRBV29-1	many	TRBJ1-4	CSVPGQGEEKLFF	TGCAGCGTCCCGGGACAGGGAGAAGAAAAACTGTTTTTT